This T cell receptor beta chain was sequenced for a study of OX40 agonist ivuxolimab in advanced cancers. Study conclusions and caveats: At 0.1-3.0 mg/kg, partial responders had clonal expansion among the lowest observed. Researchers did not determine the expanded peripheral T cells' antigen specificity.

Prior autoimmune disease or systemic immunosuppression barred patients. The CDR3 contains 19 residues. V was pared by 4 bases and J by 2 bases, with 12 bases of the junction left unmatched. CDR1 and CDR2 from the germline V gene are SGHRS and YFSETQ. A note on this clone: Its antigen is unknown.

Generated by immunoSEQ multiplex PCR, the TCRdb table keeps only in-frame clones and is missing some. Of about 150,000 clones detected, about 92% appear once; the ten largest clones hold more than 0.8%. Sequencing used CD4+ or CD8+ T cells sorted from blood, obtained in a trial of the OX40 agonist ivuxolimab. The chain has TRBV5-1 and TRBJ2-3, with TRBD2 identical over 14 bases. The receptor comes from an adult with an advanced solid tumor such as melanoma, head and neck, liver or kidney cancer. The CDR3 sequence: CASSLTPGTSGGTTDTQYF. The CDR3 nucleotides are TGCGCCAGCAGCCTCACCCCCGGGACTAGCGGGGGTACCACAGATACGCAGTATTTT. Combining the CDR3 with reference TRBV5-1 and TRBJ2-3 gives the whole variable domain KAGVTQTPRYLIKTRGQQVTLSCSPISGHRSVSWYQQTPGQGLQFLFEYFSETQRNKGNFPGRFSGRQFSNSRSEMNVSTLELGDSALYLCASSLTPGTSGGTTDTQYFGPGTRLTVL.